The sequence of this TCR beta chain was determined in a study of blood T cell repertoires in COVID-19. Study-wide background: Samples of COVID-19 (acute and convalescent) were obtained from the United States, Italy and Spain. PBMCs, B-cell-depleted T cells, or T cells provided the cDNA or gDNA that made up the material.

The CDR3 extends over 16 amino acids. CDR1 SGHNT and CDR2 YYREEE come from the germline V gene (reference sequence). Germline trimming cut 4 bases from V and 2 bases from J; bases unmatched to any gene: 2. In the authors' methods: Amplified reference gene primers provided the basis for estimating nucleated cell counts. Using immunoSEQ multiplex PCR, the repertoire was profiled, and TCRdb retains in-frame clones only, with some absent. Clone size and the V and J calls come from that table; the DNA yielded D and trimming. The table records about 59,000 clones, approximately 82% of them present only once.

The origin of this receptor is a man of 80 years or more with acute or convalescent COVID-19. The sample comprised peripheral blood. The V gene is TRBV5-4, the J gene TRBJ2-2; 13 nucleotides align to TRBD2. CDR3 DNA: TGTGCCAGCAGCCGGACTAGCGGGGGAAACACCGGGGAGCTGTTTTTT. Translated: CASSRTSGGNTGELFF. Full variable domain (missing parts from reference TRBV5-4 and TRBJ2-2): ETGVTQSPTHLIKTRGQQVTLRCSSQSGHNTVSWYQQALGQGPQFIFQYYREEENGRGNFPPRFSGLQFPNYSSELNVNALELDDSALYLCASSRTSGGNTGELFFGEGSRLTVL.